What follows are 15 T cell receptor beta chains derived from one specimen sequenced in a study of blood T cell repertoires in COVID-19. Clones were read by immunoSEQ multiplex PCR, and TCRdb kept only the in-frame ones, dropping some. The data show just under 150,000 clones, 75% to 90% seen once. Sequenced sample: peripheral blood. The source of these receptors is a human donor in a cohort sampled during active COVID-19.

The genes are TRBV5-4 and TRBJ2-3; possible D gene TRBD1, 6 bases. The CDR3 is made up of 18 amino acids. V lost 2 bases and J lost 1, with 20 bases in between. CDR1 is SGHNT and CDR2 is YYREEE in the germline V gene (reference sequence). The CDR3 region has the DNA TGTGCCAGCAGCTTAGACGGGACACTCATTCGCGGCACAGATACGCAGTATTTT. This sequence encodes CASSLDGTLIRGTDTQYF. Full variable domain (remainder filled in from reference TRBV5-4 and TRBJ2-3): ETGVTQSPTHLIKTRGQQVTLRCSSQSGHNTVSWYQQALGQGPQFIFQYYREEENGRGNFPPRFSGLQFPNYSSELNVNALELDDSALYLCASSLDGTLIRGTDTQYFGPGTRLTVL.

This clone was recorded only once. This chain links TRBV9 with TRBJ2-3; 7 bases line up with TRBD2. Germline V gene sequence: CDR1 SGDLS, CDR2 YYNGEE. CDR3 length: 16 residues. J lost 6 bases, V lost 2 bases, and 12 bases had no gene match. The CDR3 nucleotides are TGTGCCAGCAGCGTGGCTAGCGGCACCCGGTCGGATACGCAGTATTTT. Amino acid sequence: CASSVASGTRSDTQYF. Supplemented by reference TRBV9 and TRBJ2-3, the full variable domain reads DSGVTQTPKHLITATGQRVTLRCSPRSGDLSVYWYQQSLDQGLQFLIQYYNGEERAKGNILERFSAQQFPDLHSELNLSSLELGDSALYFCASSVASGTRSDTQYFGPGTRLTVL.

The CDR3 reads CASTPRDKSTDTQYF. The CDR3 coding sequence is TGTGCCAGCACCCCCCGGGACAAGAGCACAGATACGCAGTATTTT. The gene calls are TRBV6-6 and TRBJ2-3; D possibly corresponds to TRBD1 (6 bases). The V gene's germline CDR1 is MNHNY and CDR2 SVGAGI (reference sequence). Trimming took off 7 bases at V and 0 bases at J, with 14 bases between the two ends. There are 15 residues in the CDR3.

The chain carries TRBV9 and TRBJ2-1; TRBD2 agrees at 7 bases. CDR1 and CDR2 (germline): SGDLS, YYNGEE. There are 14 residues in the CDR3. The trim removed 6 bases at V and 4 bases at J, leaving 7 bases unmatched. In DNA, the CDR3 is TGTGCCAGCAACGCGGGAGACAGATACAATGAGCAGTTCTTC. The encoded protein is CASNAGDRYNEQFF.

V and J are TRBV2 and TRBJ2-5, with 7 positions matching TRBD1. The V and J ends lost 0 bases and 2 bases, in that order; junction bases with no gene match: 6. CDR3 length: 16 residues. The V gene's germline CDR1 is SNHLY and CDR2 FYNNEI. CDR3 sequence: CASSEAHSGGQETQYF. The CDR3 DNA follows: TGTGCCAGCAGTGAAGCACATTCAGGGGGACAAGAGACCCAGTACTTC.

The chain joins TRBV3-1 (or the pseudogene TRBV3-2) to TRBJ1-6; the D gene is possibly TRBD1 (6 bases). CDR3 length: 15 amino acids. Trimming removed 4 bases from V and 6 bases from J, with 13 bases in between. From germline, CDR1 is LGHDT and CDR2 YNNKEL (reference sequence). In DNA form, the CDR3 reads TGTGCCAGCAGCCTACAGGGAATGGGTAATTCACCCCTCCACTTT. Its translation: CASSLQGMGNSPLHF.

V gene TRBV5-1 combines with J gene TRBJ1-1; tentative D call: TRBD1 (5 bases). The CDR3 sequence is 14 residues long. Trimming shortened V by 1 base and J by 1 base, and 8 bases separated the two germline ends. Germline CDR1 reads SGHRS; CDR2 reads YFSETQ. The CDR3 coding sequence is TGCGCCAGCAGCTTGAGCCAGGGGAACACTGAAGCTTTCTTT. It is translated as CASSLSQGNTEAFF.

The chain links TRBV7-8 to TRBJ2-3; the match to TRBD1 covers 8 bases. CDR3 length: 14 residues. Germline V gene lookup returns CDR1 SGHVS and CDR2 FQNEAQ. V lost 5 bases, J lost 4 bases, and 5 bases stayed unmatched. The CDR3 DNA sequence: TGTGCCAGCAGCCCCGGACAGGGTCCAGATACGCAGTATTTT. Residues: CASSPGQGPDTQYF.

The chain combines TRBV3-1 (or the pseudogene TRBV3-2) with TRBJ2-1, with 16 bases identical to TRBD2. Losses at the gene ends were 1 base for V and 2 bases for J; bases not matched to a gene: 8. CDR3 length: 20 residues. Germline CDR1 and CDR2: LGHDT and YNNKEL (reference sequence). CDR3 coding DNA: TGTGCCAGCAGCCAAGTGACGGGACTAGCGGGAGGGGGGGCCTACAATGAGCAGTTCTTC. It is translated as CASSQVTGLAGGGAYNEQFF.

In this sample, this clone turned up once. This chain links TRBV7-9 with TRBJ2-3; D unresolved. The CDR3 sequence is 14 residues long. V was cut by 1 base and J by 6 bases, with 11 bases left in between. Germline V gives CDR1 SEHNR, CDR2 FQNEAQ (reference sequence). The CDR3 protein is CASSLVPGLDTQYF. In DNA, the CDR3 is TGTGCCAGCAGCTTAGTTCCGGGTTTGGATACGCAGTATTTT.

V is TRBV11-2 and J is TRBJ2-1; D perhaps matches TRBD2 (7 bases). Germline lookup yields CDR1 SGHAT and CDR2 FQNNGV. CDR3 length: 15 residues. V lost 1 base, J lost 5 bases, and 12 bases lay in between. The CDR3 reads CASSLGGGPHNEQFF. Here the CDR3 DNA reads TGTGCCAGCAGCTTAGGGGGGGGCCCCCACAATGAGCAGTTCTTC. Together with reference TRBV11-2 and TRBJ2-1, the CDR3 gives the full variable domain: EAGVAQSPRYKIIEKRQSVAFWCNPISGHATLYWYQQILGQGPKLLIQFQNNGVVDDSQLPKDRFSAERLKGVDSTLKIQPAKLEDSAVYLCASSLGGGPHNEQFFGPGTRLTVL.

The chain carries TRBV5-1 and TRBJ2-1; 7 bases map to TRBD2. CDR1 and CDR2 from the germline V gene are SGHRS and YFSETQ. The J segment lost 8 bases and the V segment lost 4 bases, leaving 15 bases of the junction unmatched. This CDR3 is built from 16 residues. This CDR3 reads CASSPVPGLLEDEQFF. The CDR3 nucleotides read TGCGCCAGCAGCCCGGTGCCGGGACTACTAGAGGATGAGCAGTTCTTC.

The chain has TRBV27 and TRBJ1-5, with D unresolved. V was pared by 6 bases and J by 4 bases, with 13 bases between. Germline V gene data show CDR1 as MNHEY and CDR2 as SMNVEV (reference sequence). The CDR3 is 14 residues long. Written as DNA, the CDR3 is TGTGCCAGCAGCAAATCGCGGGGAAATCAGCCCCAGCATTTT. Protein: CASSKSRGNQPQHF.

The V call is TRBV19, the J call TRBJ1-2; 7 bases agree with TRBD1. This CDR3 has 18 amino acids. Germline loops: CDR1 LNHDA, CDR2 SQIVND (reference sequence). J was trimmed by 5 bases and V by 0 bases; bases with no gene match: 15. CDR3 DNA sequence: TGTGCCAGTAGTATAGACCCTGGGACAGCGAACTATTTATATGGCTACACCTTC. Protein: CASSIDPGTANYLYGYTF. Supplemented by reference TRBV19 and TRBJ1-2, the full variable domain reads DGGITQSPKYLFRKEGQNVTLSCEQNLNHDAMYWYRQDPGQGLRLIYYSQIVNDFQKGDIAEGYSVSREKKESFPLTVTSAQKNPTAFYLCASSIDPGTANYLYGYTFGSGTRLTVV.

This clone is a singleton in its sample. This chain joins TRBV11-2 and TRBJ1-1; 9 bases fit TRBD1. This CDR3 contains 15 residues. The germline CDR1 and CDR2 sequences are SGHAT and FQNNGV. With 2 bases clipped from V and 3 bases from J, the junction kept 4 bases outside the gene matches. CDR3 protein: CASSLTGGGYTEAFF. The DNA for the CDR3 is TGTGCCAGCAGCTTAACAGGGGGCGGATACACTGAAGCTTTCTTT.